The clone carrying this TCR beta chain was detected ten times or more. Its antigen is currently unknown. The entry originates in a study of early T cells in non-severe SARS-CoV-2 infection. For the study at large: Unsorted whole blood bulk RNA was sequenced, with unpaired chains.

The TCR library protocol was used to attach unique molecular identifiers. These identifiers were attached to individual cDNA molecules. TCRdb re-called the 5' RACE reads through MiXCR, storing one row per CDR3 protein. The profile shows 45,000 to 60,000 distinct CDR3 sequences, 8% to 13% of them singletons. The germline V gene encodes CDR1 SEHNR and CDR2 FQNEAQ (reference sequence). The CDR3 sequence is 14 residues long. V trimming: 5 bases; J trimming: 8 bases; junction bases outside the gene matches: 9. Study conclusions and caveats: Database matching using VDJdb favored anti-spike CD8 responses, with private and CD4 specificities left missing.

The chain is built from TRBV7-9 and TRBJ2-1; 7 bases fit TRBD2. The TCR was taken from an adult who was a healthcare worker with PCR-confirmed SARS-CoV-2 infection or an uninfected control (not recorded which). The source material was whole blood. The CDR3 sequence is CASSPLAGVDEQFF. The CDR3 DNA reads TGTGCCAGCAGCCCCCTCGCGGGGGTCGATGAGCAGTTCTTC.